Listed here are 5 T cell receptor beta chains from one sample, sequenced in a study of blood T cell repertoires in COVID-19. Measured with immunoSEQ multiplex PCR; TCRdb has only the in-frame clones, and not every one. The sample contains tens of thousands of clones, roughly 87% of which appear only once. Input material: peripheral blood. These receptor sequences come from a man aged 55 to 70 with active COVID-19.

This CDR3 is CASSPRPGNTGANVLTF. The CDR3 bases are TGTGCCAGCTCACCACGGCCAGGGAATACTGGGGCCAACGTCCTGACTTTC. The V and J genes are TRBV18 and TRBJ2-6; TRBD1 might be the D (5 bases). The V gene's germline CDR1 is KGHSH and CDR2 LQKENI. Deletions cut 1 base from V and 2 bases from J, with 12 bases between. The CDR3 runs to 17 residues.

The genes are TRBV10-2 and TRBJ2-7; a weak D match, TRBD1 (6 bases). This CDR3 is 14 amino acids long. Germline V lookup: CDR1 WSHSY, CDR2 SAAADI. Trimming took 3 bases from V and 5 from J, leaving 14 bases between them. CDR3 in amino acids: CASSEGRRGNEQYF. The CDR3 DNA reads TGCGCCAGCAGTGAAGGGCGCAGGGGAAACGAGCAGTACTTC.

The V and J genes are TRBV10-1 and TRBJ1-2; a weak D match, TRBD1 (5 bases). V was clipped by 2 bases and J by 6 bases, with 19 bases between them. The length of the CDR3 is 16 residues. CDR1 is WNHNN, CDR2 SYGVQD, per germline (reference sequence). DNA of the CDR3: TGCGCCAGCAGTGAGCTCAGGAGGGGTCTGAAGAATGGCTACACCTTC. Translating it yields CASSELRRGLKNGYTF.

The chain couples TRBV6-6 to TRBJ1-2, with 9 positions matching TRBD1. Per germline, CDR1 MNHNY and CDR2 SVGAGI (reference sequence). V lost 2 bases and J lost 3; bases outside the gene matches: 7. This CDR3 is 16 amino acids long. The CDR3 reads CASSYLSRQGDYGYTF. CDR3 bases: TGTGCCAGCAGTTACCTGTCGAGACAGGGGGACTATGGCTACACCTTC.

V usage is TRBV6-6 and J usage is TRBJ2-7; 10 nucleotides agree with TRBD1. CDR1 and CDR2 (germline): MNHNY, SVGAGI (reference sequence). The CDR3 is 14 amino acids. Trimming cost V 6 bases and J 2 bases; bases outside gene matches: 4. The CDR3 protein is CASRSGTGAYEQYF. The CDR3 coding sequence is TGTGCCAGCAGATCTGGGACAGGGGCCTACGAGCAGTACTTC.